Included here is one T cell receptor beta chain sequence, with context. Original processing methods: It was from reference gene primer amplification that nucleated cell counts were estimated. Assay used: immunoSEQ multiplex PCR; TCRdb lists only in-frame clones, some missing. From that table come the V and J calls and clone size; the DNA was used to work out D and trimming. The table lists 55,000 to 70,000 clones, approximately 78% of them singletons, with approximately 14% in the top ten. Germline CDR1 and CDR2: SQVTM and ANQGSEA. V gave up 1 base and J gave up 2 bases, with 9 bases separating them. CDR3 length equals 14 residues. The sample comes from a study of blood T cell repertoires in COVID-19. Study-wide context: Some COVID-19 samples were acute and others convalescent; all came from the United States, Italy and Spain.

The V and J genes are TRBV29-1 and TRBJ1-3; perhaps TRBD1 as D (5 bases). Material: peripheral blood. This TCR was sampled from an elderly man with acute or convalescent COVID-19. CDR3 coding DNA: TGCAGCGTTGAAGTAGGGGAAGCTGGAAACACCATATATTTT. It yields the protein CSVEVGEAGNTIYF.